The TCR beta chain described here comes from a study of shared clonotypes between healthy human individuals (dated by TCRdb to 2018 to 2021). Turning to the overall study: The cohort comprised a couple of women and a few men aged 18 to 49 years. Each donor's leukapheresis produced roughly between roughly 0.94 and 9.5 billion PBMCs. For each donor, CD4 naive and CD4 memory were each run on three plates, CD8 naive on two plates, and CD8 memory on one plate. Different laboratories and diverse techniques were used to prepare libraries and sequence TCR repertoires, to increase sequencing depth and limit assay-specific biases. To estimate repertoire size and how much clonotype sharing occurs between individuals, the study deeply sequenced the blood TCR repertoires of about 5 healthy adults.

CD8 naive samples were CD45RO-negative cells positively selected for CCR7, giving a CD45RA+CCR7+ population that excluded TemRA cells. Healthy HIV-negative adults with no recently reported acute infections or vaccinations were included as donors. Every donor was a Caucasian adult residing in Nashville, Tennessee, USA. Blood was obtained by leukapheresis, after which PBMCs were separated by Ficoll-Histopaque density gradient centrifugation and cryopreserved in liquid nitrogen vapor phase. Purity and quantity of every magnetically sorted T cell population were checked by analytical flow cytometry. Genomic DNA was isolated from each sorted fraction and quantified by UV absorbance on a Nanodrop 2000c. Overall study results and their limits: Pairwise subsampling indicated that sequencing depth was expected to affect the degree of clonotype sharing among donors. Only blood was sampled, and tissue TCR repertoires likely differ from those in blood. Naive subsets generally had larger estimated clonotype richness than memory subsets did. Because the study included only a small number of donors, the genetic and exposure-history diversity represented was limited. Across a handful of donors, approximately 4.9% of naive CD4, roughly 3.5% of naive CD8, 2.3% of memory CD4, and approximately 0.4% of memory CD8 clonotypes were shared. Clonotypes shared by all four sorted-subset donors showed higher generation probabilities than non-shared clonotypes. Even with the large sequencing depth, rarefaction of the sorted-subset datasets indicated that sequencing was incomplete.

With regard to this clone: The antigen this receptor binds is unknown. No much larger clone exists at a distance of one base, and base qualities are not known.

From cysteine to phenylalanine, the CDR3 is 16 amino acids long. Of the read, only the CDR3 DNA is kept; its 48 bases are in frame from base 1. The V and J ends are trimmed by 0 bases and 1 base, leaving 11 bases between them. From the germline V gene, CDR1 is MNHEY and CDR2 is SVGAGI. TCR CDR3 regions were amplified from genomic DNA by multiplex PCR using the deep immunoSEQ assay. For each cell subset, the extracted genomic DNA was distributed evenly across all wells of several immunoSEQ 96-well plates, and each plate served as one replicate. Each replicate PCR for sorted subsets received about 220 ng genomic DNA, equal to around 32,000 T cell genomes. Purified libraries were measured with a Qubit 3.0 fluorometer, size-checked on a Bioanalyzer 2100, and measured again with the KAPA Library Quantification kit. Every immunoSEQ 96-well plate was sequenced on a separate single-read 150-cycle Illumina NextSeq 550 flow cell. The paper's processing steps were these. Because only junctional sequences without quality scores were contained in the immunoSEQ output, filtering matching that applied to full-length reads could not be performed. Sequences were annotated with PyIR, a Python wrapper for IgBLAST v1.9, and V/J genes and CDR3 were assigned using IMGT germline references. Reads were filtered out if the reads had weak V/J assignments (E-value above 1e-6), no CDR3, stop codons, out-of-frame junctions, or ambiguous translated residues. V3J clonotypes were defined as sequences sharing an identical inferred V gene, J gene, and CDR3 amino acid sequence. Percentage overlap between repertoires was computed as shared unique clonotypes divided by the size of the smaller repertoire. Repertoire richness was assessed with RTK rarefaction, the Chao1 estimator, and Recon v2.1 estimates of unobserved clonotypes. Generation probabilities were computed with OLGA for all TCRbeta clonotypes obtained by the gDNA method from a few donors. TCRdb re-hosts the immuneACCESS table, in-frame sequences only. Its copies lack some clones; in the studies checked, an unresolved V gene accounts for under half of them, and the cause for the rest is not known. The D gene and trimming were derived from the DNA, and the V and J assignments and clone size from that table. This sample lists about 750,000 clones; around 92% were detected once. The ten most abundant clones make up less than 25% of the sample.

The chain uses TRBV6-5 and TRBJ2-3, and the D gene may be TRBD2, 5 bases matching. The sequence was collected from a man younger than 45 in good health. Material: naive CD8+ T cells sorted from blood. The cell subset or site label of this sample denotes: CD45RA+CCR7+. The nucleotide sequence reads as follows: TGTGCCAGCAGTTACTCTTCACGGGAAGGCACAGATACGCAGTATTTT. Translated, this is CASSYSSREGTDTQYF.